The present entry profiles one T cell receptor (beta chain) with its context. The antigen remains undetermined. This CDR3 comprises 12 residues. Germline CDR1 LNHDA, CDR2 SQIVND (reference sequence). Trimming removed 0 bases at V and 6 bases at J, with 6 bases between. PCR used 60 Vbeta primers and 13 Jbeta primers. Profiled with immunoSEQ multiplex PCR; TCRdb holds only in-frame clones, not every one. In the table there are over 150,000 clones, about four fifths of which are singletons. This sample is drawn from a study of cytomegalovirus exposure and HLA in healthy donors. Across the study: Among the 398 genotyped donors, more than 70% were placed in the Caucasian-associated ancestry cluster. Points from the study as a whole: Despite most TCR sequences being rare, some public TCRs occurred in many donors.

Each donor was healthy, and each was a bone marrow donor. This TCR was recovered from a man younger than 35 in good health and CMV-seronegative. Sequencing input: PBMCs. The rearrangement uses TRBV19 and TRBJ2-7; D is unclear. The CDR3 DNA follows: TGTGCCAGTAGTATAGATCGGTCCGAGCAGTACTTC. Translated: CASSIDRSEQYF.